Each of the 14 T cell receptor beta chains below was sequenced from the same sample in a study of CD8 T cells in ankylosing spondylitis. Study-wide points: Within ankylosing spondylitis blood, a TCR beta motif made up of several highly homologous variants appeared to be characteristic.

In TCRdb, the 5' RACE reads were re-called with MiXCR into one record per CDR3 protein. The sample carries roughly 450,000 distinct CDR3 sequences, about 24% recorded once. Their specific antigens are unknown. The sequencing sample was made of blood, either unsorted or a sorted T cell fraction (not recorded which). All receptors come from a male donor with ankylosing spondylitis.

This clonotype was seen a handful of times. CDR3 sequence (DNA): TGCAGTCGGATTTTCGGAGAAGCTTTCTTT. Its protein is CSRIFGEAFF. This rearrangement joins TRBV20-1 to TRBJ1-1; D unresolved. Germline assignment: CDR1 DFQATT and CDR2 SNEGSKA (reference sequence). The V and J ends lost 8 bases and 8 bases respectively, with 12 bases between them. The CDR3 length is 10 residues.

This CDR3 reads CASSSGTQADTQYF. Here the CDR3 DNA reads TGCGCCAGCAGCTCCGGCACCCAGGCAGATACGCAGTATTTT. The rearrangement links TRBV5-1 to TRBJ2-3; D gene ambiguous. The CDR3 extends over 14 amino acids. Per the germline V gene, CDR1 is SGHRS and CDR2 is YFSETQ. V lost 3 bases, J lost 4 bases, and 12 bases lay in between.

In this sample, this clonotype turned up a few times. The rearrangement links TRBV10-2 to TRBJ1-5; D gene ambiguous. Germline assignment: CDR1 WSHSY and CDR2 SAAADI. The CDR3 totals 15 residues. V was clipped by 7 bases and J by 0 bases, with 13 bases between them. The CDR3 bases are TGCGCCAGCACCTTGGACGGTGATAGCAATCAGCCCCAGCATTTT. Its translation is CASTLDGDSNQPQHF.

V gene TRBV27 combines with J gene TRBJ1-2; TRBD1 might be the D (6 bases). Germline V lookup: CDR1 MNHEY, CDR2 SMNVEV (reference sequence). The CDR3 spans 15 residues. The CDR3 region is CASAGGGRGNYGYTF. CDR3 nucleotides: TGTGCGAGCGCGGGGGGGGGGCGCGGTAACTATGGCTACACCTTC.

This clonotype was recorded a few times. The chain links TRBV11-2 to TRBJ2-1, with D possibly being TRBD2 (6 bases). The CDR3 sequence is 15 residues long. Looked up from germline, CDR1 is SGHAT and CDR2 is FQNNGV. Trimming cost V 4 bases and J 2 bases, with 12 bases left between them. CDR3 residues: CASSSLAEAYNEQFF. The DNA of the CDR3 is TGTGCCAGCAGCTCGTTAGCGGAAGCCTACAATGAGCAGTTCTTC.

This clonotype was counted a few times. This chain joins TRBV5-1 and TRBJ1-1, with a possible D match to TRBD1 (6 bases). Germline loops: CDR1 SGHRS, CDR2 YFSETQ. Trimming took off 3 bases at V and 7 bases at J, with 10 bases between the two ends. This CDR3 contains 12 residues. The CDR3 DNA reads as TGCGCCAGCAGCTCTAACAGGGTTGAAGCTTTCTTT. This encodes CASSSNRVEAFF.

The chain uses TRBV2 and TRBJ2-3; 11 nucleotides line up with TRBD1. Germline trimming cut 6 bases from V and 4 bases from J; bases unmatched to any gene: 6. The CDR3 runs 15 residues. Germline values: CDR1 SNHLY, CDR2 FYNNEI. Here the CDR3 DNA reads TGTGCCAGCAGGAGAGGACAGGGGGCCGCAGATACGCAGTATTTT. Protein: CASRRGQGAADTQYF.

The chain couples TRBV12-3 or TRBV12-4 to TRBJ2-1; D remains unclear. This CDR3 is built from 16 residues. V lost 6 bases and J 0 bases, leaving 15 bases between the germline ends. CDR3 sequence: CASSPGQVGSYNEQFF. The DNA for the CDR3 is TGTGCCAGCAGCCCCGGGCAGGTTGGCTCCTACAATGAGCAGTTCTTC.

This clonotype appeared a few times. The rearrangement joins TRBV7-9 to TRBJ1-1; D is unclear. Germline V gene sequence: CDR1 SEHNR, CDR2 FQNEAQ (reference sequence). CDR3 size: 14 residues. Trimming cost V 0 bases and J 5 bases, with 10 bases left between them. CDR3: CASSLATDGTEAFF. DNA of the CDR3: TGTGCCAGCAGCTTAGCGACGGATGGAACTGAAGCTTTCTTT.

The chain carries TRBV20-1 and TRBJ2-5; D is perhaps TRBD2 (6 bases). CDR3 length: 13 amino acids. Looked up from germline, CDR1 is DFQATT and CDR2 is SNEGSKA (reference sequence). Trimming took off 0 bases at V and 5 bases at J, with 10 bases between the two ends. The CDR3: CSARDGGAETQYF. The CDR3 DNA follows: TGCAGTGCTAGAGATGGAGGGGCTGAGACCCAGTACTTC.

This clonotype was counted only a few times. DNA of the CDR3: TGTGCCACCAGTGACCAGGCCGGGGGAAATCAGCCCCAGCATTTT. Translating gives CATSDQAGGNQPQHF. The J gene is TRBJ1-5, the V gene TRBV24-1; weak D call: TRBD1 (5 bases). The CDR3 loop spans 15 amino acids. Trimming stripped 4 bases from V and 4 bases from J, with 13 bases between. Germline CDR1 reads KGHDR; CDR2 reads SFDVKD.

The chain recombines TRBV20-1 with TRBJ2-1; D is tentatively TRBD1 or TRBD2 (6 bases each). Deletions cut 3 bases from V and 0 bases from J, with 12 bases between. Per germline, CDR1 DFQATT and CDR2 SNEGSKA (reference sequence). The CDR3 length is 15 residues. The CDR3 protein is CSARGGTLSYNEQFF. CDR3 nucleotide sequence: TGCAGTGCTAGGGGGGGCACTCTCTCCTACAATGAGCAGTTCTTC.

This clonotype was counted ten times or more. The gene calls are TRBV11-2 and TRBJ2-5, with D possibly matching TRBD1 (5 bases). CDR3 size: 13 residues. Germline CDR1 SGHAT, CDR2 FQNNGV. Trimming took off 5 bases at V and 4 bases at J, with 11 bases between the two ends. CDR3 in DNA: TGTGCCAGCAGCACTCCTAGGGGAGAGACCCAGTACTTC. Amino acids: CASSTPRGETQYF.

Only a few counts were recorded for this clonotype. The chain couples TRBV19 to TRBJ2-1, with D unresolved. Germline loops: CDR1 LNHDA, CDR2 SQIVND (reference sequence). V was shortened by 6 bases and J by 0 bases, with 15 bases between the two germline ends. The CDR3 covers 16 residues. The CDR3 is CASRLADLSSYNEQFF. The CDR3 coding sequence is TGTGCCAGTAGACTGGCTGACTTAAGCTCCTACAATGAGCAGTTCTTC.